Below, one T cell receptor (beta chain) is given with its context. What it binds is not known. The data originate from a study of CD8 T cells in ankylosing spondylitis. General study points: In peripheral blood, disease-linked CD8+ clones occurred at relatively low frequencies. Disease-linked clones reportedly concentrated significantly in matched ankylosing spondylitis synovial fluid. What seemed typical of ankylosing spondylitis blood was a TCR beta motif built from 7 or 8 highly homologous variants.

Scientists made TCR beta libraries using quantitative 5'-RACE with molecular barcodes. MiXCR, applied by TCRdb to the 5' RACE reads, yields one record per CDR3 protein. The sample lists hundreds of thousands of distinct CDR3 sequences, roughly 13% seen once, with 6.8% in the top ten. The CDR3 consists of 11 residues. Germline values: CDR1 DFQATT, CDR2 SNEGSKA (reference sequence). V was pared by 8 bases and J by 3 bases, with 10 bases between. The chain couples TRBV20-1 to TRBJ2-5; D is unresolved. This clonotype was obtained from a male donor with ankylosing spondylitis. What was sequenced was blood, either unsorted or a sorted T cell fraction (not recorded which). CDR3 sequence reads: CSPQHEETQYF. CDR3 nucleotides: TGCAGTCCACAGCACGAAGAGACCCAGTACTTC.